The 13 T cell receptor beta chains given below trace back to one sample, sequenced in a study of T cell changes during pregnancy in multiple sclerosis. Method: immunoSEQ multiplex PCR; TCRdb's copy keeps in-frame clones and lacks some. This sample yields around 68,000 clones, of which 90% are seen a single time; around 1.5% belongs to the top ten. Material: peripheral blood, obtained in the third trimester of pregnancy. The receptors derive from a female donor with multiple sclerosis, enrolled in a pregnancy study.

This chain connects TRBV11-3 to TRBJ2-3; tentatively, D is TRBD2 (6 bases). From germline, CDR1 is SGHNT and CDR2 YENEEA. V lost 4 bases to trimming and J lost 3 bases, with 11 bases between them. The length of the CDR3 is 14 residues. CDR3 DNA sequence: TGTGCCAGCAGCTCCGGGACTGTGACAGATACGCAGTATTTT. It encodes CASSSGTVTDTQYF. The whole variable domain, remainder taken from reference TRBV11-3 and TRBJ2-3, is EAGVVQSPRYKIIEKKQPVAFWCNPISGHNTLYWYLQNLGQGPELLIRYENEEAVDDSQLPKDRFSAERLKGVDSTLKIQPAELGDSAVYLCASSSGTVTDTQYFGPGTRLTVL.

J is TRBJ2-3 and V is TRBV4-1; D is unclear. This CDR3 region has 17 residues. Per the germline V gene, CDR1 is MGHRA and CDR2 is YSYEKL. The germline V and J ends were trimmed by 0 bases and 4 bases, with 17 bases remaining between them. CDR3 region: CASSQDTPRDNPDTQYF. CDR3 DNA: TGCGCCAGCAGCCAAGACACACCGCGCGACAACCCAGATACGCAGTATTTT.

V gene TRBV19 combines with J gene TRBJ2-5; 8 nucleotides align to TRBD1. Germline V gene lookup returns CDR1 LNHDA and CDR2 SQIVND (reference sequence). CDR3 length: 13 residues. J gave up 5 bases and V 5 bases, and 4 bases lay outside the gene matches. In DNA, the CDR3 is TGTGCCAGTAGTTCAGGGGGCGCCGAGACCCAGTACTTC. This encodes CASSSGGAETQYF.

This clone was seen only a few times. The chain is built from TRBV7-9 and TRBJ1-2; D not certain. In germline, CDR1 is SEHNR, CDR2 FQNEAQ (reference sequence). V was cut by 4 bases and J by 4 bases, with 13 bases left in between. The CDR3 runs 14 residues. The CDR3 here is CASSSTGEIYGYTF. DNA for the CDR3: TGTGCCAGCAGCTCTACGGGAGAAATCTATGGCTACACCTTC.

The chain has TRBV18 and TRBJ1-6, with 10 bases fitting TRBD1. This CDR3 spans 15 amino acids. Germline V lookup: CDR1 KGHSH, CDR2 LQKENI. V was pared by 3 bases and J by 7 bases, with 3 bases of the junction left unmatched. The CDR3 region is CASSPTGGENSPLHF. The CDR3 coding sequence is TGTGCCAGCTCACCGACAGGGGGCGAGAATTCACCCCTCCACTTT.

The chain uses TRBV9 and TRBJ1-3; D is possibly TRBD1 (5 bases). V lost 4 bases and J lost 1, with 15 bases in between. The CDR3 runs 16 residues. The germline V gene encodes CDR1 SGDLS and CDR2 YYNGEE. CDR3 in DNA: TGTGCCAGCAGCTCAACGACTAGGGGTTCTGGAAACACCATATATTTT. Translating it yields CASSSTTRGSGNTIYF.

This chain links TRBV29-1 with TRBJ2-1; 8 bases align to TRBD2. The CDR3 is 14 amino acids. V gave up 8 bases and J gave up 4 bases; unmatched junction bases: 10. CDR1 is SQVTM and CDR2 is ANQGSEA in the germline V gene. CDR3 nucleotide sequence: TGCAGCCTACAAGTGATAGCGGGATACAATGAGCAGTTCTTC. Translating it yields CSLQVIAGYNEQFF.

The CDR3 nucleotides are TGTGCCAGCAGTTCTCAAGGGGTAAAGGCGTACACCTTC. This translates into CASSSQGVKAYTF. The chain has TRBV27 and TRBJ1-2; possibly TRBD1 for D (5 bases). This CDR3 contains 13 residues. Germline assignment: CDR1 MNHEY and CDR2 SMNVEV (reference sequence). Trimming removed 4 bases at V and 11 bases at J, with 17 bases between.

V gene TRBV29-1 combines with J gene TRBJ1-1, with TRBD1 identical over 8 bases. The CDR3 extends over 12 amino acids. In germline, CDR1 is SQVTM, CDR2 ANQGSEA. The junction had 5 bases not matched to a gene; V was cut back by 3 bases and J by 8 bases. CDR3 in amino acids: CSVEQGAREAFF. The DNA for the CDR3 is TGCAGCGTTGAGCAGGGGGCTAGGGAAGCTTTCTTT.

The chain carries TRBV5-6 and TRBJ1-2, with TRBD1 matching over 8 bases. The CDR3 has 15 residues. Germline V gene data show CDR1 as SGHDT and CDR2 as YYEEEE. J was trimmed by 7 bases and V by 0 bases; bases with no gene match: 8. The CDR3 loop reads CASSLDPGQGRGYTF. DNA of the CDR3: TGTGCCAGCAGCTTGGATCCCGGACAGGGCCGTGGCTACACCTTC.

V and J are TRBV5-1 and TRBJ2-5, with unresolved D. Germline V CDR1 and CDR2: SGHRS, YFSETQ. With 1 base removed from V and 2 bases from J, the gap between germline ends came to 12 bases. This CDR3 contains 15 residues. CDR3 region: CASSLRLDLQETQYF. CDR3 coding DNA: TGCGCCAGCAGCTTGCGGTTAGATCTACAAGAGACCCAGTACTTC.

The CDR3 DNA reads as TGTGCCAGCAGCTTGGGGGGACTAGCTACCAATGAGCAGTTCTTC. Protein sequence: CASSLGGLATNEQFF. The chain carries TRBV11-3 and TRBJ2-1, with TRBD2 matching over 9 bases. CDR1 SGHNT and CDR2 YENEEA come from the germline V gene. The trim removed 3 bases at V and 6 bases at J, leaving 6 bases unmatched. The CDR3 is made up of 15 amino acids.

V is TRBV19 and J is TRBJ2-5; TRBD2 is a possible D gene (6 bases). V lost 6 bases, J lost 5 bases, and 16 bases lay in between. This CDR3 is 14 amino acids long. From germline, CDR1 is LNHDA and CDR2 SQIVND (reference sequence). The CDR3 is CASRGGVWGETQYF. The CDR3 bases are TGTGCCAGTAGGGGAGGAGTATGGGGGGAGACCCAGTACTTC.